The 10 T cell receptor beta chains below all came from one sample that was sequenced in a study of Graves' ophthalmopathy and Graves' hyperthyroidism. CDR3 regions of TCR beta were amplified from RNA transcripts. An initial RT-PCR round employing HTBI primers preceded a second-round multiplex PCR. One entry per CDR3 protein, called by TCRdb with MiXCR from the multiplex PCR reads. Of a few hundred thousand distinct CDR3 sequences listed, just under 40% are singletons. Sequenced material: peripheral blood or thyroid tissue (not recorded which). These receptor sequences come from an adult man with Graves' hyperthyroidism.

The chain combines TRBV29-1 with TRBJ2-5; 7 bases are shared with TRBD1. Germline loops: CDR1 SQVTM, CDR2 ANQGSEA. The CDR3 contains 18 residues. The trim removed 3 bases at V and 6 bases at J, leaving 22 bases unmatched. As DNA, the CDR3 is TGCAGCGTTGAGACCTACCGACAGGGAAGGATCAATCGGAAGACCCAGTACTTC. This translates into CSVETYRQGRINRKTQYF.

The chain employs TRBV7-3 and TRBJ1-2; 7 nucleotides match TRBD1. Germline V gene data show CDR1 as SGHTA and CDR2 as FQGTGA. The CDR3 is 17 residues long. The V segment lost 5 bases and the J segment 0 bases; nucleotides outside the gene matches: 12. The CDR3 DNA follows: TGTGCCAGCAGCCCCCTGGTCCAGGACAGGACTAACTATGGCTACACCTTC. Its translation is CASSPLVQDRTNYGYTF.

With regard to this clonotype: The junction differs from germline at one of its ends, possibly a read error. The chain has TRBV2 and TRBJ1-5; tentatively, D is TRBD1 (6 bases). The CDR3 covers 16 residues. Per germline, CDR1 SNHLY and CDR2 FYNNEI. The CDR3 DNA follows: TGTGCCAGCAGTTCCAACAGGGAACTAGGCAATCCGCCCCAGCATTTT. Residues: CASSSNRELGNPPQHF.

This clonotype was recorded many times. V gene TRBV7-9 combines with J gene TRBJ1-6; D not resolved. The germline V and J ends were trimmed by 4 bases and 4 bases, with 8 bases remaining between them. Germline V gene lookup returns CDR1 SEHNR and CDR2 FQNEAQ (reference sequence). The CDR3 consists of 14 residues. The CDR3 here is CASSSGVYNSPLHF. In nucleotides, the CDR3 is TGTGCCAGCAGCTCGGGAGTTTATAATTCACCCCTCCACTTT.

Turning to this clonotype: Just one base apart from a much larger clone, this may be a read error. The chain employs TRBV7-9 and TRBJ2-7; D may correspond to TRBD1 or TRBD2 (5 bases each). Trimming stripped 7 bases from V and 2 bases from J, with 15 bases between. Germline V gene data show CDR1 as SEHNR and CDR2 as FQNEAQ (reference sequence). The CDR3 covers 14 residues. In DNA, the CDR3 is TGTGCCAGCATCGGGGACCCGAGCCCCTACGAGCAGTACTTC. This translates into CASIGDPSPYEQYF. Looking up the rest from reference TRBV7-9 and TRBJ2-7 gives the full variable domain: DTGVSQNPRHKITKRGQNVTFRCDPISEHNRLYWYRQTLGQGPEFLTYFQNEAQLEKSRLLSDRFSAERPKGSFSTLEIQRTEQGDSAMYLCASIGDPSPYEQYFGPGTRLTVT.

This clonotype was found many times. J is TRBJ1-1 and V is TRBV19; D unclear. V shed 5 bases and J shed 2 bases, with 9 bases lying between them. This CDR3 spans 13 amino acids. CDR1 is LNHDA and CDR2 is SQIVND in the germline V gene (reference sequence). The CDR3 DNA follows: TGTGCCAGTAGTTGGAACAGCAACACTGAAGCTTTCTTT. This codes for CASSWNSNTEAFF.

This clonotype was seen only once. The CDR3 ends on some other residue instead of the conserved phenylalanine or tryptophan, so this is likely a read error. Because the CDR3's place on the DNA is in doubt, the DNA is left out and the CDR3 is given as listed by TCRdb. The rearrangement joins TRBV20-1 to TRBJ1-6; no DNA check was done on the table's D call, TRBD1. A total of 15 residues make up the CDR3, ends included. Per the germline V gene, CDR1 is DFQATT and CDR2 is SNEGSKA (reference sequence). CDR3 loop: CSARSGLSYNSPLQS.

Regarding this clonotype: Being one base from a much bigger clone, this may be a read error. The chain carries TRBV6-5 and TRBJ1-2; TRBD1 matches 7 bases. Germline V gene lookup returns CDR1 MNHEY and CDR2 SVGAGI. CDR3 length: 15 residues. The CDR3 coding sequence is TGTGCCAGCAGTTACTCGGGACAGCTCAACTATGGCTACGCCTTC. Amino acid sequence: CASSYSGQLNYGYAF.

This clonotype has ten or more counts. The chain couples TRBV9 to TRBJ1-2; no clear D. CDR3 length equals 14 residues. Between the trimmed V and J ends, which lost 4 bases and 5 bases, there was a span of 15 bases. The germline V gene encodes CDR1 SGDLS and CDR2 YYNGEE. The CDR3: CASSTDGSLYGYTF. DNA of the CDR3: TGTGCCAGCAGCACCGACGGATCGCTTTATGGCTACACCTTC.

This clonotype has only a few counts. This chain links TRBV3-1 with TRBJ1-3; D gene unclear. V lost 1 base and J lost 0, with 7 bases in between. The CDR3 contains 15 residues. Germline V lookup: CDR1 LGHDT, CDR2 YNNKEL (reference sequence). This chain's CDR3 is CASSQVGSSGNTIYF. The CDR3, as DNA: TGTGCCAGCAGCCAAGTAGGGAGCTCTGGAAACACCATATATTTT.